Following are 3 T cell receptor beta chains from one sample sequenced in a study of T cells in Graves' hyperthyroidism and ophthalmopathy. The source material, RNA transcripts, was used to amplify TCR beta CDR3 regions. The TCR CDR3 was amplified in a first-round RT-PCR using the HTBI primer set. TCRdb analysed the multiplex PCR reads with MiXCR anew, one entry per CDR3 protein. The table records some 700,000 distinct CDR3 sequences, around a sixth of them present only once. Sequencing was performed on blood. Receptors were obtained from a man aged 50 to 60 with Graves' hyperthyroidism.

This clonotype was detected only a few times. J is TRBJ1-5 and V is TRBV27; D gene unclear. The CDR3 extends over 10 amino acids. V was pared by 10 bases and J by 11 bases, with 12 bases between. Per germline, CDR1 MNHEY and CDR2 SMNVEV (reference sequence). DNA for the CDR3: TGTGCCACCTCTGGGCTGGCCCAGCATTTT. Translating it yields CATSGLAQHF.

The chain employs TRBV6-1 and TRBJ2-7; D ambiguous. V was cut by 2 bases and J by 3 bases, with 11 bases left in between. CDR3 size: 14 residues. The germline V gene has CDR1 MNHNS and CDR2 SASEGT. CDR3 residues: CASSESGLVYEQYF. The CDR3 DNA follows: TGTGCCAGCAGTGAATCAGGATTGGTCTACGAGCAGTACTTC.

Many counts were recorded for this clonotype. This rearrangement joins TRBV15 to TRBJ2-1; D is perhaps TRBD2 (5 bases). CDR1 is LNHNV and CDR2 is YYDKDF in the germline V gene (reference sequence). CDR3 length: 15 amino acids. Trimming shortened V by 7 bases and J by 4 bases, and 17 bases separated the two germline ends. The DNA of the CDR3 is TGTGCCACCAACAAAGCCTTCACTAGTTACAATGAGCAGTTCTTC. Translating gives CATNKAFTSYNEQFF.